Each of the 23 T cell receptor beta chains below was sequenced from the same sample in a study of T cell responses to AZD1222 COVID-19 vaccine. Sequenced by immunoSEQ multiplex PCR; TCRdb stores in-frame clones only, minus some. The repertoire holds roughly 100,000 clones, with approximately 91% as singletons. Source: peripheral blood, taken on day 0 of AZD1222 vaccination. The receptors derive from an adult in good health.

CDR3 nucleotides: TGTGCCAGCAGTCCCCGTCGGGCCCTAAATGAAAAACTGTTTTTT. This sequence encodes CASSPRRALNEKLFF. The chain links TRBV2 to TRBJ1-4; D is undetermined. V dropped 5 bases and J dropped 5 bases, with 15 bases sitting between them. The germline V gene has CDR1 SNHLY and CDR2 FYNNEI. CDR3 length equals 15 residues.

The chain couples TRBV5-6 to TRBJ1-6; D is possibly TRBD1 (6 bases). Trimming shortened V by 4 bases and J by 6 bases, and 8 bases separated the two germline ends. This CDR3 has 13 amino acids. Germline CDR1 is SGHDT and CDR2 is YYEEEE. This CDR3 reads CASSTGFNSPLHF. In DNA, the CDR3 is TGTGCCAGCAGCACAGGGTTTAATTCACCCCTCCACTTT.

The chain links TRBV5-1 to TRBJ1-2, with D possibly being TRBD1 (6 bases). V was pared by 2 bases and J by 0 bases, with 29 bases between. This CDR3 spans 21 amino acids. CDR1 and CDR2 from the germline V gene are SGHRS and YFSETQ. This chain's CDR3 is CASSFLFIRGPHTEANYGYTF. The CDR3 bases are TGCGCCAGCAGCTTCCTTTTTATCCGGGGGCCCCATACAGAAGCTAACTATGGCTACACCTTC.

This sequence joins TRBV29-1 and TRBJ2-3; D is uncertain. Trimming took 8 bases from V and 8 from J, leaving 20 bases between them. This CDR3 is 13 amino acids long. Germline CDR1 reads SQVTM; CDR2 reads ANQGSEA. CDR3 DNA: TGCAGCTCTTCTAGAGTAGGGTTTGGTACGCAGTATTTT. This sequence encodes CSSSRVGFGTQYF.

In nucleotides, the CDR3 is TGTGCCAGCAGCCAAGAGGGCAGGCCCCCGTTCTTC. This gives the protein CASSQEGRPPFF. The V gene is TRBV4-2, the J gene TRBJ2-1, with D hard to call. Trimming took off 0 bases at V and 15 bases at J, with 12 bases between the two ends. This CDR3 spans 12 amino acids. Per the germline V gene, CDR1 is LGHNA and CDR2 is YNFKEQ.

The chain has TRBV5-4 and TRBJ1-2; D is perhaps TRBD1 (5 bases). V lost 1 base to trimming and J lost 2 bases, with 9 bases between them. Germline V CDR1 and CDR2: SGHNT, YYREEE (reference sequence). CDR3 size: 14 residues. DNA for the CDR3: TGTGCCAGCAGCTTGAAACAGGCCAACTATGGCTACACCTTC. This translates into CASSLKQANYGYTF.

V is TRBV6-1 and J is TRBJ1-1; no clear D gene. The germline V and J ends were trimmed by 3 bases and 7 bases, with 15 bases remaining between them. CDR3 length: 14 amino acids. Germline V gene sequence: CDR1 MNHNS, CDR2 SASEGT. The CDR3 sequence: CASSELGSSNEAFF. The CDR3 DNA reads TGTGCCAGCAGTGAGTTGGGATCATCGAATGAAGCTTTCTTT.

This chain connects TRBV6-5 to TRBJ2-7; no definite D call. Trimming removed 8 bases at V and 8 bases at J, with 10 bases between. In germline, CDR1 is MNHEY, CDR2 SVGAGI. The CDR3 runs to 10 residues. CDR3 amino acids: CASGKTQQYF. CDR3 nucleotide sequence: TGTGCCAGCGGAAAGACCCAGCAGTACTTC.

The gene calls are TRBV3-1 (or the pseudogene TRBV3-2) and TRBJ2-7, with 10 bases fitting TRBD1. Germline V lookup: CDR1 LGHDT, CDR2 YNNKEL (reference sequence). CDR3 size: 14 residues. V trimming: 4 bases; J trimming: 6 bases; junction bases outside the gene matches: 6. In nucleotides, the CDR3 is TGTGCCAGCAGCCCCGCAGACAGGGGGCCCGAGCAGTACTTC. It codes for CASSPADRGPEQYF.

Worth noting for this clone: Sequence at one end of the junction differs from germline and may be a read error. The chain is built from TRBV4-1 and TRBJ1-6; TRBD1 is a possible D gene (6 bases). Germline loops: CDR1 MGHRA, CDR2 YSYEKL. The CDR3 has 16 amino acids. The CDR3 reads CARSQPGVRKDSPLHF. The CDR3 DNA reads TGCGCCCGCAGCCAACCAGGGGTTCGTAAGGATTCACCCCTCCACTTT.

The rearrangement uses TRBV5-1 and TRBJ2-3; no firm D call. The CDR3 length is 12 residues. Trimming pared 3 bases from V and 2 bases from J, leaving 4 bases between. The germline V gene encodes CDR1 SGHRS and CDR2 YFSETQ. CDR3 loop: CASSSNTDTQYF. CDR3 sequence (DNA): TGCGCCAGCAGCTCAAACACAGATACGCAGTATTTT.

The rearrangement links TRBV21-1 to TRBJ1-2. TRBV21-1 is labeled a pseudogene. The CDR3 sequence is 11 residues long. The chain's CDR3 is CASSRSERYTF. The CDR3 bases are TGTGCCAGCAGCCGATCGGAGCGCTACACCTTC.

The CDR3 loop reads CASSSQVAETQYF. In DNA, the CDR3 is TGTGCCAGCAGCTCGCAGGTCGCGGAGACCCAGTACTTC. The chain combines TRBV7-9 with TRBJ2-5, with D unclear. The ends were cut back, 4 bases at V and 5 bases at J, with 11 bases in the middle. Germline-derived CDR1 and CDR2 are SEHNR and FQNEAQ (reference sequence). This CDR3 is 13 amino acids long.

This chain's CDR3 is CASSFSKNTEAFF. The DNA for the CDR3 is TGTGCCAGCAGTTTCTCGAAAAACACTGAAGCTTTCTTT. This chain uses TRBV27 with TRBJ1-1; D uncertain. There are 13 residues in the CDR3. Trimming removed 3 bases from V and 2 bases from J, with 7 bases in between. Germline-derived CDR1 and CDR2 are MNHEY and SMNVEV (reference sequence).

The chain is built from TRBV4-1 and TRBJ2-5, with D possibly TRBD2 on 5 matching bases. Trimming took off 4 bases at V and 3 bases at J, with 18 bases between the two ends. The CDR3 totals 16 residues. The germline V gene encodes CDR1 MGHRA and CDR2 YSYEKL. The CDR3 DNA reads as TGCGCCAGCAGCCGGAGAGTACTAGTTGACAAAGAGACCCAGTACTTC. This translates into CASSRRVLVDKETQYF.

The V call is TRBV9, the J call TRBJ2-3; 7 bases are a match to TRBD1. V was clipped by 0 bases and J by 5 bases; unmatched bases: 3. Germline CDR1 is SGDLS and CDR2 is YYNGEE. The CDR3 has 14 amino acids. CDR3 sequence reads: CASSVVGGGDTQYF. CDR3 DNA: TGTGCCAGCAGCGTAGTAGGGGGCGGAGATACGCAGTATTTT.

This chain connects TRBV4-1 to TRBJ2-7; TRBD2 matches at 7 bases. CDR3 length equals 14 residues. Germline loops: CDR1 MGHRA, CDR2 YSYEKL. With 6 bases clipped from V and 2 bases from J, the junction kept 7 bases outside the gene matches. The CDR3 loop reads CASRTSGGAYEQYF. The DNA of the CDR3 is TGCGCCAGCAGAACCAGTGGGGGGGCCTACGAGCAGTACTTC.

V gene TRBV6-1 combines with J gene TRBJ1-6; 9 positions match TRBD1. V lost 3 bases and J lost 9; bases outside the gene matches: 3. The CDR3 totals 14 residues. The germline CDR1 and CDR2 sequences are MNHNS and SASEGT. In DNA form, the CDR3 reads TGTGCCAGCAGTGAGTTGGACAGGGGTTCACCCCTCCACTTT. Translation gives CASSELDRGSPLHF.

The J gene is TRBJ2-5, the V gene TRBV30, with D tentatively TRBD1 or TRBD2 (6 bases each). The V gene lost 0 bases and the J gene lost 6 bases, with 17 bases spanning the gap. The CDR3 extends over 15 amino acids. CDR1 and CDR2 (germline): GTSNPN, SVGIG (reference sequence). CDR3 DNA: TGTGCCTGGAGTGTGTACGGGGGCTTACCCCAGACCCAGTACTTC. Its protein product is CAWSVYGGLPQTQYF.

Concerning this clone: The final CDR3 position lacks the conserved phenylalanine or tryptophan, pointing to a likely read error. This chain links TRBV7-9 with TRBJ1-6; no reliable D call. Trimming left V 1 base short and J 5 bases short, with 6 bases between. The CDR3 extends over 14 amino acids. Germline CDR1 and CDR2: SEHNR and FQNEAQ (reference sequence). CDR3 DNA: TGTGCCAGCAGCTTAGGTCCCAATAATTCACCCCTCCACCTT. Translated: CASSLGPNNSPLHL.

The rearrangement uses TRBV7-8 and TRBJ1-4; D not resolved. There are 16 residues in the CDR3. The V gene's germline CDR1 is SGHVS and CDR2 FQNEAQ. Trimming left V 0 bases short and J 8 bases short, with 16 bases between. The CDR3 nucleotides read TGTGCCAGCAGCTTAGCACTAATTGGGCCATCGGAAAAACTGTTTTTT. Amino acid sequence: CASSLALIGPSEKLFF.

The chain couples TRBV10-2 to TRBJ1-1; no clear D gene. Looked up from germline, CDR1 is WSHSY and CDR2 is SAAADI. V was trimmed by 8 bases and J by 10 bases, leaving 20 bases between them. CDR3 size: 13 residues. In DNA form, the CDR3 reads TGCGCCAGCGGGTTTGGGGTCAGTAAGGGAGCTTTCTTT. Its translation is CASGFGVSKGAFF.

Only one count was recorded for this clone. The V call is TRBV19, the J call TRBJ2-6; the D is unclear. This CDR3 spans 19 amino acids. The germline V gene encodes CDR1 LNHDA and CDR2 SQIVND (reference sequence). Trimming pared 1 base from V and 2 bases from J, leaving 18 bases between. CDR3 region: CASSIGLGLSTAGANVLTF. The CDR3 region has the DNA TGTGCCAGTAGTATAGGGTTGGGTCTCTCAACGGCTGGGGCCAACGTCCTGACTTTC.